This T cell receptor (beta chain) stems from a study of CD8+CD57+ T cells in acquired aplastic anemia. Genomic DNA served as template for TCR beta VDJ and CDR3 profiling. TCRdb used MiXCR to reprocess the reads, holding one entry per CDR3 protein. The top ten hold approximately 8.3% of the sample, which has around 68,000 distinct CDR3 sequences, roughly half seen once. The CDR3 contains 16 residues. Trimming cost V 3 bases and J 1 base, with 14 bases left between them. Germline V gene sequence: CDR1 SGDLS, CDR2 YYNGEE. This clonotype was counted many times. The TCR comes from a human donor in good health, serving as a control. The specimen was sorted CD4+, CD8+, or CD8+CD57+ T cells (not recorded which) from PBMCs. The chain has TRBV9 and TRBJ1-3; no firm D call. CDR3 sequence reads: CASSEMDRVSGNTIYF. In nucleotides, the CDR3 is TGTGCCAGCAGCGAAATGGACCGAGTTTCTGGAAACACCATATATTTT.